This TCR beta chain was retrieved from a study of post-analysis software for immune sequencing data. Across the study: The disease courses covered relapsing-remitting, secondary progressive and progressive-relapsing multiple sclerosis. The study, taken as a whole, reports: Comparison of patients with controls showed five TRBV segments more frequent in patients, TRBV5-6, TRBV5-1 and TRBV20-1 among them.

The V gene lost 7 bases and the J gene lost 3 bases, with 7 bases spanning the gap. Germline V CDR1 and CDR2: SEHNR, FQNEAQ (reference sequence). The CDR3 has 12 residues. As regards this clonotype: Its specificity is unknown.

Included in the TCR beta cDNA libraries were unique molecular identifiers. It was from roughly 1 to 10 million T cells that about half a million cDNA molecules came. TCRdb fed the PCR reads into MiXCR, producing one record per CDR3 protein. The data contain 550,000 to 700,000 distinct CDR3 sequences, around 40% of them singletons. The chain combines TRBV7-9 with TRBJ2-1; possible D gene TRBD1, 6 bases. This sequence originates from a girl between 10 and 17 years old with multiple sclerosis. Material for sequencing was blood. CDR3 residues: CASNRVYNEQFF. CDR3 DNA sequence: TGTGCCAGCAACAGGGTCTACAATGAGCAGTTCTTC. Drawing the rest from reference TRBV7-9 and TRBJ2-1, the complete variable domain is DTGVSQNPRHKITKRGQNVTFRCDPISEHNRLYWYRQTLGQGPEFLTYFQNEAQLEKSRLLSDRFSAERPKGSFSTLEIQRTEQGDSAMYLCASNRVYNEQFFGPGTRLTVL.